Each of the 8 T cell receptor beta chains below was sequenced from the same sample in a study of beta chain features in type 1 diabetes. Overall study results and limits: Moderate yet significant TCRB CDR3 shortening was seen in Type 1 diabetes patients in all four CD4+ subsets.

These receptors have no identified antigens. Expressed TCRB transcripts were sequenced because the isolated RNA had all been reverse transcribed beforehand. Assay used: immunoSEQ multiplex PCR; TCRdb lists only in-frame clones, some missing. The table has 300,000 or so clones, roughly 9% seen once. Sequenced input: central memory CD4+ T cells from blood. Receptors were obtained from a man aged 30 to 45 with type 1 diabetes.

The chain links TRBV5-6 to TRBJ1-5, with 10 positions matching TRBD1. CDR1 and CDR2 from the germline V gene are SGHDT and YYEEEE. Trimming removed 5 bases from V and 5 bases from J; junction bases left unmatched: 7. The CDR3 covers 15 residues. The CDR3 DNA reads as TGTGCCAGCAGTTCGACCGGGACAGGGGATCAGCCCCAGCATTTT. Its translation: CASSSTGTGDQPQHF.

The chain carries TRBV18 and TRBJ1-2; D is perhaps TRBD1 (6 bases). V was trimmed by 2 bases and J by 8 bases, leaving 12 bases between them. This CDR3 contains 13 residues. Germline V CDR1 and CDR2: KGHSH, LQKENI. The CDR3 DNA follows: TGTGCCAGCTCACCAACGGGGGACACGGGCTACACCTTC. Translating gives CASSPTGDTGYTF.

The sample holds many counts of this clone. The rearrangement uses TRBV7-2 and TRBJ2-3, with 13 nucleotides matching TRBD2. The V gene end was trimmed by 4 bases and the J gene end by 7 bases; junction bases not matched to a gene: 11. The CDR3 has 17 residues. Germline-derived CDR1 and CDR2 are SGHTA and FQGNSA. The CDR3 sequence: CASSSASLAGGPNTQYF. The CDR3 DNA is TGTGCCAGCAGCTCAGCCTCACTAGCGGGGGGGCCAAATACGCAGTATTTT.

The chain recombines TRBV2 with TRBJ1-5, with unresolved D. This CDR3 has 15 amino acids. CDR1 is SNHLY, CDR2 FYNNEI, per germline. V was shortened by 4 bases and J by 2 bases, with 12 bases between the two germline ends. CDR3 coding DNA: TGTGCCAGCAGTGCGTGGGGAATTGGCAATCAGCCCCAGCATTTT. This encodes CASSAWGIGNQPQHF.

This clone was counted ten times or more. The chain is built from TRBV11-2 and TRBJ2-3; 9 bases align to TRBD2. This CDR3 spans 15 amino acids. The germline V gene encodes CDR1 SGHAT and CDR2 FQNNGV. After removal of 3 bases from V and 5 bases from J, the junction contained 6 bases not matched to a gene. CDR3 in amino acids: CASSFSGGPGDTQYF. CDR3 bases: TGTGCCAGCAGCTTTAGCGGGGGCCCCGGAGATACGCAGTATTTT.

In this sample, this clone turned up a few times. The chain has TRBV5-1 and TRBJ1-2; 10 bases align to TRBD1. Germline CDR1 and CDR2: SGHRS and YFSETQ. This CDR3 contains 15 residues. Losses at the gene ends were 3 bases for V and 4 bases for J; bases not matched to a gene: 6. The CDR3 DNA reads TGCGCCAGCAGCTCCGGGACAGGGGCCCCCTATGGCTACACCTTC. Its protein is CASSSGTGAPYGYTF.

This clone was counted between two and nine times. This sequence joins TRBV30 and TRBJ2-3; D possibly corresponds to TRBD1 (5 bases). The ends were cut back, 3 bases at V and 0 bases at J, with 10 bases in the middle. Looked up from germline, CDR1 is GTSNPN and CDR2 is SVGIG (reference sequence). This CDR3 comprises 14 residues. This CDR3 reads CAWRWGHSTDTQYF. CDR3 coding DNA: TGTGCCTGGAGATGGGGCCATAGCACAGATACGCAGTATTTT.

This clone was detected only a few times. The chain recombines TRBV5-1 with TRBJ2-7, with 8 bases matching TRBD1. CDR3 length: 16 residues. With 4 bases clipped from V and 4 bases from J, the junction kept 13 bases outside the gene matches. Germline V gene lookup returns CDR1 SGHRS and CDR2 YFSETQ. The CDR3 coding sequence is TGCGCCAGCAGCCCCTATGGACAGGGTGGAGATTACGAGCAGTACTTC. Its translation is CASSPYGQGGDYEQYF.